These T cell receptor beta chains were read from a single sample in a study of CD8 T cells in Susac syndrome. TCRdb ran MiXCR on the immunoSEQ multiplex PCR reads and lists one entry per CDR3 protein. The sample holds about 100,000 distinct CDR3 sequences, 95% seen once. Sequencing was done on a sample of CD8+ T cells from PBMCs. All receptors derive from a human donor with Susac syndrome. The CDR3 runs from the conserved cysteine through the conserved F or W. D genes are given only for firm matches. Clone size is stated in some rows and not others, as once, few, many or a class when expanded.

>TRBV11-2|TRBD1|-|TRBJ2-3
TGTGCCAGCAGCCCCGGGGACAGCTCTAGCACAGATACGCAGTATTTT
CASSPGDSSSTDTQYF
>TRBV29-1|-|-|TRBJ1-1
TGCAGCGTTGAATGGGGAAACACTGAAGCTTTCTTT
CSVEWGNTEAFF
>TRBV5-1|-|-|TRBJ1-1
TGCGCCAGCAGCTTATCAGGGCCCGGGAACACTGAAGCTTTCTTT
CASSLSGPGNTEAFF
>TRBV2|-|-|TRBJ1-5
TGTGCCAGCAGTGACGTCGGGGATCAGCCCCAGCATTTT
CASSDVGDQPQHF
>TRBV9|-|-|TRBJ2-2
TGTGCCAGCAGCGTCCCTCCATCGACCGGGGAGCTGTTTTTT
CASSVPPSTGELFF
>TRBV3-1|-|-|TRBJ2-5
TGTGCCAGCAGCCAAGGGACTGTTAAAGAGACCCAGTACTTC
CASSQGTVKETQYF
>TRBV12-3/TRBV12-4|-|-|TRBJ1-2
TGTGCCAGCAGGACACTTAACTATGGCTACACCTTC
CASRTLNYGYTF
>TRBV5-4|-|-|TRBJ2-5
TGTGCCTCAGCACCGGGGGCGCAGCAAGAGACCCAGTACTTC
CASAPGAQQETQYF
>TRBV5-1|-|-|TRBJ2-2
TGCGCCAGCCACAGGACCGGGGAGCTGTTTTTT
CASHRTGELFF
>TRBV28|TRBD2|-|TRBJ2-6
TGTGCCATCCTCCCGGGACTAGGCTCTGGGGCCAACGTCCTGACTTTC
CAILPGLGSGANVLTF
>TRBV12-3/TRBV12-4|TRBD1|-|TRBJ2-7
TGTGCCAGCAATACAGGGGGCAGTACCTACGAGCAGTACTTC
CASNTGGSTYEQYF
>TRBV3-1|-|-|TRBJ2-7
TGTGCCAGCGAGGGACCTAGCTACGAGCAGTACTTC
CASEGPSYEQYF
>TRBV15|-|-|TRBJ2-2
TGTGCCACCAGCAGCCTAAGGGCGGAGTACACCGGGGAGCTGTTTTTT
CATSSLRAEYTGELFF
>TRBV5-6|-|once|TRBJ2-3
TGTGCCAGCAGGAACCTAGATACGCAGTATTTT
CASRNLDTQYF
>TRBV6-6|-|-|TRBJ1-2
TGTGCCAGCAGTGCCCGGACAGACTATGGCTACACCTTC
CASSARTDYGYTF
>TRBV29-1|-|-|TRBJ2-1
TGCAGCGTCCCGAGGACCCTTCACAATGAGCAGTTCTTC
CSVPRTLHNEQFF
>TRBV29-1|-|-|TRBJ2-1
TGCAGCGTTAGGGCACAGATGGGGGGAGCATACAATGAGCAGTTCTTC
CSVRAQMGGAYNEQFF
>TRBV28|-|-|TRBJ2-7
TGTGCCACCAGCGATGATCGAGGGGGGGAGCAGTACTTC
CATSDDRGGEQYF
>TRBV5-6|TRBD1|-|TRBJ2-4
TGTGCCAGCAGCTTCGATTGGCAGGGGGTAAACATTCAGTACTTC
CASSFDWQGVNIQYF
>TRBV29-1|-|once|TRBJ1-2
TGCAGCGTTGAAGTCCGGGGAGGCTACACCTTC
CSVEVRGGYTF
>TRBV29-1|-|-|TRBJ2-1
TGCAGCCCGGTATTAGGCCTGAATGAGCAGTTCTTC
CSPVLGLNEQFF
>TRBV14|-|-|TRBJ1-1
TGTGCCAGCAGCCAAGACCCCACTGAAGCTTTCTTT
CASSQDPTEAFF
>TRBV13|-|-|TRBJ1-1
TGTGCCAGCAGCTATTCAGAGAATCTTGAAGCTTTCTTT
CASSYSENLEAFF
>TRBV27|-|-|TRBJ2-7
TGTGCCAGCAGTTTAGATTTGAGGACCGAGCAGTACTTC
CASSLDLRTEQYF
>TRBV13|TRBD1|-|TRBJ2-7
TGTGCCAGCAGCTCCACCGGGACAGGGGACGAGCAGTACTTC
CASSSTGTGDEQYF
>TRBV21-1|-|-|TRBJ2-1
TGTGCCAGCAGCAAACAGGGCTTGGGAGATGAGCAGTTCTTC
CASSKQGLGDEQFF
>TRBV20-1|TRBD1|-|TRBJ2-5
TGCAGTGCTAGTAAGACAGGGGTAGAGACCCAGTACTTC
CSASKTGVETQYF
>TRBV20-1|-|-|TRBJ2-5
TGCAGTGCTAGGACCTTCCAAGAGACCCAGTACTTC
CSARTFQETQYF
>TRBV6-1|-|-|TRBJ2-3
TGTGCCAGCAGCCATACTGCGGGGGCCACAGTGGGCACAGATACGCAGTATTTT
CASSHTAGATVGTDTQYF
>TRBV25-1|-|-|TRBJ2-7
TGTGCCAGCAGTGAATCCGTCGCAGCGACCTACGAGCAGTACTTC
CASSESVAATYEQYF
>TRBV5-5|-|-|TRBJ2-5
TGTGCCAGCAGCTTGGTTGGTGGAGTTAGATCGATCGAAGAGACCCAGTACTTC
CASSLVGGVRSIEETQYF
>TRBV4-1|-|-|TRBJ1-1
TGCGCCAGCAGCCAAGAAGGGACCACCATGAACACTGAAGCTTTCTTT
CASSQEGTTMNTEAFF
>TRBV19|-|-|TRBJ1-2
TGTGCCAGTACCGATGACGTGGGGTATGGCTACACCTTC
CASTDDVGYGYTF
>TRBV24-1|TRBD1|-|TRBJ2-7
TGTGCCACCAGCTGGGGACAGGGCGTATTCTACGAGCAGTACTTC
CATSWGQGVFYEQYF
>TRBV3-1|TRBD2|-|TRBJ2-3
TGTGCCAGCAGAGGGACCCTAGCGGAAAGACCCACAGATACGCAGTATTTT
CASRGTLAERPTDTQYF
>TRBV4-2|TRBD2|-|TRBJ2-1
TGTGCCAGCAGCCCAAGCGGGGCTGGGGAGCAGTTCTTC
CASSPSGAGEQFF
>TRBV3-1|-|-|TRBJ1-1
TGTGCCAGCAGCCAAAAACTAGGGGACACTGAAGCTTTCTTT
CASSQKLGDTEAFF
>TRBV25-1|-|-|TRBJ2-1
TGTGCCAGCAGTGAACTCGCGGGACGCAATGAGCAGTTCTTC
CASSELAGRNEQFF
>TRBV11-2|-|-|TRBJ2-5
TGTGCCAGCAGCTTCACCCGCAGCCCCCAAGAGACCCAGTACTTC
CASSFTRSPQETQYF
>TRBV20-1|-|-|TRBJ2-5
TGCAGTGCTCCCCATACGGGACAACCCCTAGAGACCCAGTACTTC
CSAPHTGQPLETQYF
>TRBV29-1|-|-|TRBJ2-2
TGCAGCGTTTTTACAGGAACCGGGGAGCTGTTTTTT
CSVFTGTGELFF
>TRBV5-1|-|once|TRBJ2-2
TGCGCCAGCAGCTTGGCCTCTCTAGCGACGAACACCGGGGAGCTGTTTTTT
CASSLASLATNTGELFF
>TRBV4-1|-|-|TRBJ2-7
TGCGCCAGCAGCCGAGGAGATTACGAGCAGTACTTC
CASSRGDYEQYF
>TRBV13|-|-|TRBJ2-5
TGTGCCAGCATAGCGTTGGAGACCCAGTACTTC
CASIALETQYF
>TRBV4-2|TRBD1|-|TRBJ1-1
TGTGCCAGCAGCCAAGATCAGGGGGGGAACACTGAAGCTTTCTTT
CASSQDQGGNTEAFF
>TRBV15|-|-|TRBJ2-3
TGTGCCACCAGCGCAAGAGGCGATAACACAGATACGCAGTATTTT
CATSARGDNTDTQYF